The present T cell receptor (beta chain) was sequenced within a study of lymphopenia after photon versus proton radiotherapy. Study-wide findings and caveats: Authors raise, but do not show, better survival with proton therapy.

As concerns this clone: As yet, its antigen is unknown.

Data came from immunoSEQ multiplex PCR; TCRdb stores just in-frame clones and leaves some out. The table has some 2,000 clones, around 81% seen once. The germline gives CDR1 SGHNT, CDR2 YYREEE (reference sequence). This CDR3 comprises 13 residues. The ends were cut back, 5 bases at V and 6 bases at J, with 15 bases in the middle. The J gene is TRBJ2-7, the V gene TRBV5-4; D may correspond to TRBD1 or TRBD2 (5 bases each). The sample was peripheral blood, taken from a patient treated with photon-based radiotherapy. This receptor was identified in a man older than 75 with cholangiocarcinoma. The DNA of the CDR3 is TGTGCCAGCAGGATAAACTCGAGGGGCGAGCAGTACTTC. It yields the protein CASRINSRGEQYF.